A single T cell receptor (beta chain) is shown here with its context. Antigen specificity is unknown. The data belong to a study of blood T cells in healthy people across ages. The overall study: The template switching approach captured approximately one barcoded beta molecule for every two T cells.

The CDR3 length is 16 residues. From germline, CDR1 is SGHRS and CDR2 YFSETQ. The ends were cut back, 4 bases at V and 9 bases at J, with 23 bases in the middle. With a J-beta primer mix and a sample-barcoded 5' primer, a second PCR ran about 6 to 11 cycles. TCRdb ran MiXCR on the 5' RACE reads and lists one entry per CDR3 protein. In the table there are 780,000 or so distinct CDR3 sequences, approximately 60% of which are singletons. Isolation per sample recovered at least 7 million PBMCs. Findings of the study overall: Calculation of diversity from one million T cells yielded estimates considered to be underestimates.

The V and J genes are TRBV5-1 and TRBJ2-1, with D perhaps matching TRBD2 (6 bases). The clonotype originates from a man aged 35 to 55 in good health. Material for sequencing was blood. The CDR3 sequence is CASSHPWRDETAEQFF. CDR3 bases: TGCGCCAGCAGCCACCCCTGGCGGGACGAAACTGCTGAGCAGTTCTTC.